Below, one TCR beta chain is given with its context. This clone was detected only once. The antigen this receptor binds is unknown. No base qualities exist here, and no much larger clone lies one base off it. The data derive from a study of OX40 agonist ivuxolimab in advanced cancers. Study-wide context: Ivuxolimab was an agonistic, fully human IgG2 monoclonal antibody directed against OX40 (CD134), a costimulatory receptor. Intravenous ivuxolimab was administered to patients every 2 weeks at six dose levels: 0.01, 0.1, 0.3, 1.5, 3 and 10 mg/kg. Of the roughly 52 dose-escalation patients, hepatocellular carcinoma was present in around 20, melanoma in approximately 15, renal cell carcinoma in 9 and head and neck cancer in 9. In the dose-escalation cohort, 70% to 85% of patients were male, and the mean age was approximately 60 years, with a range of about 23 to 85. Prior anti-PD-1, anti-PD-L1 or anti-CTLA-4 therapy was permitted, and roughly two fifths of dose-escalation patients had received checkpoint inhibitors. Partial responses occurred in three dose-escalation patients, of whom one had hepatocellular carcinoma and two had cutaneous melanoma. The point of sequencing TCRbeta in the periphery was to test whether ivuxolimab changed TCR sequence diversity and drove clonal T-cell expansion. The monotherapy dose-escalation portion (N ≈ 55 patients) of the phase I ivuxolimab trial is reported in the paper. Points the paper makes about the study in general: At doses from 0.1 to 3.0 mg/kg, clonal expansion was seen in both CD4+ and CD8+ blood T cells between baseline and week 6. Which antigens the clonally expanded peripheral T cells were specific for was not determined. Low levels of normalized T-cell clonal expansion were also shown by some nonresponding patients. On average, CD8+ T cells showed more expanded clones than CD4+ T cells after ivuxolimab. In the 0.1-3.0 mg/kg groups, partial responders were among the patients with the lowest normalized peripheral clonal expansion, particularly in CD8+ T cells.

Patients with autoimmune disease history or receiving systemic immunosuppression were excluded from the trial. In every dose cohort, peripheral blood was drawn for TCR sequencing at baseline, cycle 4 day 1, and cycle 7 day 1. The samples were drawn from a first-in-human, open-label, multicenter phase I dose-escalation trial of ivuxolimab. Adults with locally advanced or metastatic melanoma, renal cell carcinoma, hepatocellular carcinoma or head and neck squamous cell carcinoma were enrolled in the trial. Before TCR sequencing, CD4+ T cells and CD8+ T cells were sorted from peripheral blood as separate populations. V gives up 2 bases and J gives up 0 bases, and the segment between their germline ends measures 11 bases. The CDR1 and CDR2 encoded by the germline V gene are LGHNA and YSLEER. From the cysteine up to the phenylalanine, the CDR3 has a length of 16 residues. The kept DNA is CDR3 alone, 48 bases in frame from the first base.

For sequencing of the TCRbeta CDR3 region, genomic DNA was extracted from the sorted cells. The immunoSEQ Assay was used to sequence the TCRbeta CDR3 regions. Held by TCRdb, this immuneACCESS table contains in-frame sequences only and omits some clones. Under half of the omission traces to an unresolved V gene where checked; the cause of the rest is unknown. This sample comprises about 83,000 clones, 85% of them detected only once. The ten largest make up roughly 0.71% of the sample. Material: CD4+ or CD8+ T cells sorted from blood, obtained in a trial of the OX40 agonist ivuxolimab. This receptor was obtained from an adult with an advanced solid tumor such as melanoma, head and neck, liver or kidney cancer. The rearranged chain carries TRBV4-3 and TRBJ1-3, and possibly TRBD1, on 6 matching bases. In nucleotide form, the sequence is TGCGCCAGCAGCCAACAACAGGGAGGCTCTGGAAACACCATATATTTT. Its product reads: CASSQQQGGSGNTIYF.